The 9 T cell receptor beta chains below come from one sample, sequenced in a study of T cells expressing NK-cell markers. Reprocessing the 5' RACE reads, TCRdb reports a single entry for every CDR3 protein and omits DNA. The sample includes approximately 550,000 distinct CDR3 sequences. Sequences were obtained from blood T cells: a sorted CD56 or NKG2C T cell subset, CD4+ or CD8+ T cells, or bulk PBMC T cells (not recorded which). The receptors stem from a man between 18 and 35 years old in good health.

This chain connects TRBV11-2 to TRBJ2-7; TCRdb lists TRBD1, though no DNA is available to test this call. CDR1 and CDR2 (germline): SGHAT, FQNNGV. The CDR3 covers 14 residues. This chain's CDR3 is CASSSRTGVYEQYF.

The chain recombines TRBV10-3 with TRBJ2-1; TCRdb indicates TRBD2, and absent DNA this call remains unverified. The length of the CDR3 is 15 residues. Germline assignment: CDR1 ENHRY and CDR2 SYGVKD. CDR3 in amino acids: CAISKLAGGNNEQFF.

V usage is TRBV12-3 or TRBV12-4 and J usage is TRBJ2-2; TCRdb lists TRBD2, though no DNA is available to test this call. The CDR3 has 17 residues. The CDR3 protein is CASSHNSGGTNTGELFF.

This chain links TRBV6-2 or TRBV6-3 with TRBJ2-7; TCRdb's assignment of TRBD2 cannot be checked, as there is no DNA. The germline CDR1 and CDR2 sequences are MNHEY and SVGEGT. The CDR3 has 15 amino acids. The CDR3 sequence is CASTSWENRTLEQYF.

The CDR3 spells CASSFVTAGVGNQPQHF. The chain joins TRBV7-9 to TRBJ1-5. The length of the CDR3 is 17 residues. CDR1 and CDR2 from the germline V gene are SEHNR and FQNEAQ (reference sequence).

The rearrangement joins TRBV27 to TRBJ2-1; TCRdb's D call of TRBD1 is untestable without DNA. The CDR3 consists of 17 residues. Germline CDR1 is MNHEY and CDR2 is SMNVEV (reference sequence). Here the CDR3 reads CASIKRMVGTGVNEQFF.

The chain is built from TRBV3-1 and TRBJ2-7. CDR3 size: 16 residues. Germline V gives CDR1 LGHDT, CDR2 YNNKEL (reference sequence). The CDR3 spells CASSQDLGLISYEQYF.

The chain combines TRBV6-1 with TRBJ2-5; the TRBD1 assignment by TCRdb is unverifiable without DNA. The germline gives CDR1 MNHNS, CDR2 SASEGT. There are 14 residues in the CDR3. The CDR3 reads CASRPTGVQETQYF.

The chain combines TRBV4-3 with TRBJ1-1; TCRdb reports TRBD1, a call that lacks DNA to check it against. The germline CDR1 and CDR2 sequences are LGHNA and YSLEER. The CDR3 is 14 amino acids. CDR3 residues: CASSQDRSRAEAFF.